This T cell receptor (beta chain) was retrieved from a study of OX40 agonist ivuxolimab in advanced cancers. V gave up 2 bases and J gave up 0 bases, with 2 bases separating them. This CDR3 is built from 13 residues. Germline-derived CDR1 and CDR2 are MNHEY and SVGAGI. TCRdb keeps only in-frame clones here, not all; method: immunoSEQ multiplex PCR. This sample has roughly 15,000 clones, with around four fifths found just once. This receptor was obtained from an adult with an advanced solid tumor such as melanoma, head and neck, liver or kidney cancer. The specimen comprised CD4+ or CD8+ T cells sorted from blood, sampled in a trial of the OX40 agonist ivuxolimab. This sequence joins TRBV6-5 and TRBJ1-5; D is unresolved. CDR3 residues: CASSYNSNQPQHF. Here the CDR3 DNA reads TGTGCCAGCAGTTACAATAGCAATCAGCCCCAGCATTTT.